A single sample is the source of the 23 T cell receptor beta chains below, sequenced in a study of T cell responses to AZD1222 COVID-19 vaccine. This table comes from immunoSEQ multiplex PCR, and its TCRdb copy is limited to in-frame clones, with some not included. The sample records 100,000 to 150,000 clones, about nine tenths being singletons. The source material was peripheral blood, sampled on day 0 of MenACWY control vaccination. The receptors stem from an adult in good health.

The CDR3 DNA reads as TGTGCCAGCAGTTTATTCGGGGGGGAGCTGTTTTTT. Its protein product is CASSLFGGELFF. The chain couples TRBV27 to TRBJ2-2; unclear D gene. This CDR3 region has 12 residues. Germline V lookup: CDR1 MNHEY, CDR2 SMNVEV (reference sequence). Trimming left V 1 base short and J 8 bases short, with 5 bases between.

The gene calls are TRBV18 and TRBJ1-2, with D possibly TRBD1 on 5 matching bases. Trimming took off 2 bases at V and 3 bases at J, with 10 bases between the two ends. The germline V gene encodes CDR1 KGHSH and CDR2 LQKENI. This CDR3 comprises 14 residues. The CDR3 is CASSPAGTDYGYTF. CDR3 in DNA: TGTGCCAGCTCACCAGCCGGGACTGACTATGGCTACACCTTC.

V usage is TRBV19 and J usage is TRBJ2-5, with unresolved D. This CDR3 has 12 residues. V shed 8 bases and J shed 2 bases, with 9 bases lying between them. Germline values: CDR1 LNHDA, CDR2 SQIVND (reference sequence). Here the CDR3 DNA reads TGTGCCAGTGGTAGCACGCAAGAGACCCAGTACTTC. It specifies CASGSTQETQYF.

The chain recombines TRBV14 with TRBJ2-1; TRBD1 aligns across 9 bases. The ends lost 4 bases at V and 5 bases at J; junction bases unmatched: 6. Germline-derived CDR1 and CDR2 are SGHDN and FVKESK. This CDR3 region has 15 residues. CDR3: CASSRGDRVHNEQFF. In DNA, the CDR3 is TGTGCCAGCAGCCGGGGGGACAGGGTCCACAATGAGCAGTTCTTC.

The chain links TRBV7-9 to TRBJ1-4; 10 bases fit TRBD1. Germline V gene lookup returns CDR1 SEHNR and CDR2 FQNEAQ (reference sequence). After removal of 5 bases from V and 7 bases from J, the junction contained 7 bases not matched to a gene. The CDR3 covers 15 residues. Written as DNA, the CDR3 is TGTGCCAGCAGCGCCCCCGGGACAGGGGCTGAAAAACTGTTTTTT. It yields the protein CASSAPGTGAEKLFF.

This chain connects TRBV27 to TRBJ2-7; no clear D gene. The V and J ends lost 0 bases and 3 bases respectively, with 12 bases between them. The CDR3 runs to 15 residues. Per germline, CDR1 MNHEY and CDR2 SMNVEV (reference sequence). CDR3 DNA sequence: TGTGCCAGCAGTTTATCCGGTGTTTGGGTCTACGAGCAGTACTTC. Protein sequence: CASSLSGVWVYEQYF.

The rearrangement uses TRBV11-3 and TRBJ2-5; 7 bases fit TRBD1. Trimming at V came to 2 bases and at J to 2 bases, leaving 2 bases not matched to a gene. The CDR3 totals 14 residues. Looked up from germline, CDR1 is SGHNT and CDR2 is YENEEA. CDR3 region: CASSLSRGQETQYF. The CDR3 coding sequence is TGTGCCAGCAGCTTAAGCAGGGGGCAAGAGACCCAGTACTTC.

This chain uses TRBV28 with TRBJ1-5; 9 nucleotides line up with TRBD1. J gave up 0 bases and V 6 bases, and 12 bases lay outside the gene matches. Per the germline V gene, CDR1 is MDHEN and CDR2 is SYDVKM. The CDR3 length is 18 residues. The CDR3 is CASRQQGAAGRSNQPQHF. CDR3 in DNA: TGTGCCAGCAGACAACAGGGGGCCGCGGGGCGTAGCAATCAGCCCCAGCATTTT.

The CDR3 loop reads CASSGQFSPLHF. The CDR3 nucleotides are TGTGCCAGCAGTGGCCAGTTTTCACCCCTCCACTTT. The rearrangement uses TRBV28 and TRBJ1-6; no firm D call. CDR1 and CDR2 (germline): MDHEN, SYDVKM. Trimming removed 5 bases at V and 9 bases at J, with 8 bases between. This CDR3 has 12 residues.

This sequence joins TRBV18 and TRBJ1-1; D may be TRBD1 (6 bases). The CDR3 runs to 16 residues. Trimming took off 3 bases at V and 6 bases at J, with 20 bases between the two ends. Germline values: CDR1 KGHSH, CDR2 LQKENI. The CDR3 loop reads CASSPQTGRVYAEAFF. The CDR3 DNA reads TGTGCCAGCTCACCCCAGACAGGCCGGGTGTACGCTGAAGCTTTCTTT.

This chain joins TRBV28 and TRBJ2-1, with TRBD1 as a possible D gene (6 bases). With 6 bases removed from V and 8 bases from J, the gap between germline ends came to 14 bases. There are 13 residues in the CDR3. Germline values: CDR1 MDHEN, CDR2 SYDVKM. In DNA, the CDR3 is TGTGCCAGCAGACGGTCAGGGGCATATGAGCAGTTCTTC. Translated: CASRRSGAYEQFF.

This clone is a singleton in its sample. Here the CDR3 DNA reads TGTGCCAGCAGTAGCTCCGGGACTAGCTACGAGCAGTACTTC. Protein sequence: CASSSSGTSYEQYF. The chain combines TRBV6-5 with TRBJ2-7, with 8 bases fitting TRBD2. This CDR3 is built from 14 residues. V shed 5 bases and J 3 bases; nucleotides not matched to a gene: 6. Germline CDR1 and CDR2: MNHEY and SVGAGI.

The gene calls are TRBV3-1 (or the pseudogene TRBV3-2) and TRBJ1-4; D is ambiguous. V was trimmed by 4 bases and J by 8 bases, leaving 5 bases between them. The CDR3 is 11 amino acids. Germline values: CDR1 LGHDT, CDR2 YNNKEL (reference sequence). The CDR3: CASSRSEKLFF. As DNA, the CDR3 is TGTGCCAGCAGCCGCTCCGAAAAACTGTTTTTT.

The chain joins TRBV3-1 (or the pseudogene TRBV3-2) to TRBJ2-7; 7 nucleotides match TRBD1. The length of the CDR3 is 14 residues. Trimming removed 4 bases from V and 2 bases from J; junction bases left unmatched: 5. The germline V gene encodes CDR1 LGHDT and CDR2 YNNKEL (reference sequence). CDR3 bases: TGTGCCAGCAGCCTACGACAGGGAACCTACGAGCAGTACTTC. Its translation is CASSLRQGTYEQYF.

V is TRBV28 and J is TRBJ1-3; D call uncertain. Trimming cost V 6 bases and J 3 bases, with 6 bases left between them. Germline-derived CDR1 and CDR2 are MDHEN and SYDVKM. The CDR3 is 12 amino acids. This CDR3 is CASRSSGNTIYF. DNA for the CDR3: TGTGCCAGCAGATCTAGTGGAAACACCATATATTTT.

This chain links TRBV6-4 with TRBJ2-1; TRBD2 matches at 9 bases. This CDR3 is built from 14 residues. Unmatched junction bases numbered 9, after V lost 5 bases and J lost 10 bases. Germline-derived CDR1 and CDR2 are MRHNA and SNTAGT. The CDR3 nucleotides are TGTGCCAGCAGTCGACTAGCGGACTCGGGGGAGCAGTTCTTC. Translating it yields CASSRLADSGEQFF.

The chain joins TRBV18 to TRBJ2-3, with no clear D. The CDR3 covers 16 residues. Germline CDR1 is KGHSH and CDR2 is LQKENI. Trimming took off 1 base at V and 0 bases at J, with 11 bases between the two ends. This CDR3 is CASSPRQFSSTDTQYF. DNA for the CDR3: TGTGCCAGCTCACCACGGCAGTTTTCCAGCACAGATACGCAGTATTTT.

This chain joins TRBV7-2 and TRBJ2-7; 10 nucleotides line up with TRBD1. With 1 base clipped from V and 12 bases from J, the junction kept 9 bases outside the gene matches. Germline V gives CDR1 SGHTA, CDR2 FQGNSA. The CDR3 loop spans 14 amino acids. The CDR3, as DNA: TGTGCCAGCAGCTTAGGCCCTGACAGGGGGCTGGGGTACGTC. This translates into CASSLGPDRGLGYV.

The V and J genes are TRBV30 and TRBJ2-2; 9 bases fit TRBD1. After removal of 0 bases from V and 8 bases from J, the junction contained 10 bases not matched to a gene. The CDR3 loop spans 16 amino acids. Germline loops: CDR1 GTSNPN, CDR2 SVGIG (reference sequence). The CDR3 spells CAWSVFGTGYPGELFF. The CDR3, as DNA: TGTGCCTGGAGTGTATTTGGGACAGGGTACCCGGGGGAGCTGTTTTTT.

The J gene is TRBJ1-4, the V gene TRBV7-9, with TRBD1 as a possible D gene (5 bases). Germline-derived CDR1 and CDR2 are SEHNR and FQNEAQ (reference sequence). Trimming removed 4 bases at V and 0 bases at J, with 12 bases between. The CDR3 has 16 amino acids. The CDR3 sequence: CASSSWGSATNEKLFF. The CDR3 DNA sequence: TGTGCCAGCAGCTCGTGGGGGTCGGCAACTAATGAAAAACTGTTTTTT. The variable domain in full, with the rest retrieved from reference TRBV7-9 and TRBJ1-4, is DTGVSQNPRHKITKRGQNVTFRCDPISEHNRLYWYRQTLGQGPEFLTYFQNEAQLEKSRLLSDRFSAERPKGSFSTLEIQRTEQGDSAMYLCASSSWGSATNEKLFFGSGTQLSVL.

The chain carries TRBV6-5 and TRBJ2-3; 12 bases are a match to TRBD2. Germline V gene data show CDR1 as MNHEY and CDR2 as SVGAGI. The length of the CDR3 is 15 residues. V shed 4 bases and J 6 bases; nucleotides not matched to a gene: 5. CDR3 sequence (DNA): TGTGCCAGCAGTTGGACTAGCGGGAAAGTGGATACGCAGTATTTT. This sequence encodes CASSWTSGKVDTQYF.

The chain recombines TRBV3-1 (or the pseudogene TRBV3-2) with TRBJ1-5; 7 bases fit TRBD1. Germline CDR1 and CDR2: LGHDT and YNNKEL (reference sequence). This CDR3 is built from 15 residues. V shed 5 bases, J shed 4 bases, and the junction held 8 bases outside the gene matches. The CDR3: CASSSGTAGNQPQHF. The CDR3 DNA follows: TGTGCCAGCAGCTCCGGGACAGCGGGGAATCAGCCCCAGCATTTT.

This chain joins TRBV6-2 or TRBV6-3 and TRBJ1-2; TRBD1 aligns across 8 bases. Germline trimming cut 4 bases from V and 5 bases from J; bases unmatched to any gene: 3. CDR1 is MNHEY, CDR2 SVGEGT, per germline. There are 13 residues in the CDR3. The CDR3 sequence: CASSSDRVYGYTF. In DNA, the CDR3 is TGTGCCAGCAGTTCGGACAGGGTATATGGCTACACCTTC.